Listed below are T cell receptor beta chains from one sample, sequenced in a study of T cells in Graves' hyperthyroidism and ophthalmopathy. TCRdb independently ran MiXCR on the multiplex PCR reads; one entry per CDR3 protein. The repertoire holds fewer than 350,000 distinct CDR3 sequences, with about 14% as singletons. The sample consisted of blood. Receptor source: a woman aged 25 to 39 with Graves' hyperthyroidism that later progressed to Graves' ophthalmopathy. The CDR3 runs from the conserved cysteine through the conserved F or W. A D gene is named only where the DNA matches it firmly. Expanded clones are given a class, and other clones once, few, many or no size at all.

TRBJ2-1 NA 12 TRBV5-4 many TGTGCCAGCAGCTCCGCGGGGCATGAGCAGTTCTTC CASSSAGHEQFF
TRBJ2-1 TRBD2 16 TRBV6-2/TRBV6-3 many TGTGCCAGCAGGGATCCCGTCACTAGCGGCCACAATGAGCAGTTCTTC CASRDPVTSGHNEQFF
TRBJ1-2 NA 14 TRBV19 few TGTGCCAGTAGTTTGGAGGGTTTGGGTCCTGGCTACACCTTC CASSLEGLGPGYTF
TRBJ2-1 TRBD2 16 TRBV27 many TGTGCCAGCACCCAGTTTGGACTAGCGGACTACAATGAGCAGTTCTTC CASTQFGLADYNEQFF
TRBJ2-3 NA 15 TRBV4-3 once TGCGCCAGCAGCCAAGATGGCTACGACACAGATACGCAGTATTTT CASSQDGYDTDTQYF
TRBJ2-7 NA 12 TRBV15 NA TGTGCCACCAGCCCATGGGGCTACGAGCAGTACTTC CATSPWGYEQYF
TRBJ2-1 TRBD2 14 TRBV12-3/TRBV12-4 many TGTGCCAGCAGTCGGACTAGCGGGAGCCTTGAGCAGTTCTTC CASSRTSGSLEQFF
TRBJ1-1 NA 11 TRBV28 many TGTGCCACCTACACCGGAATCGAAGCTTTCTTT CATYTGIEAFF
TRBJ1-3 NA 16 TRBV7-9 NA TGTGCCAGCAGCTATACGGACGGGGGCTCTGGAAACACCATATATTTT CASSYTDGGSGNTIYF
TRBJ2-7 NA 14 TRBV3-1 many TGTGCCAGCAGCCAAGAGCATGGACAGACCGAGCAGTACTTC CASSQEHGQTEQYF
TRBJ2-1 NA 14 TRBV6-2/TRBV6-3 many TGTGCCAGCAGGACCGGGACAAACTACAATGAGCAGTTCTTC CASRTGTNYNEQFF
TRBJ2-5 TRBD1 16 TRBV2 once TGTGCCAGCAGGGATCTTCCGGGACAGCGGATAGGGACCCAGTACTTC CASRDLPGQRIGTQYF
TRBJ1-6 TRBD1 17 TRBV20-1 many TGCAGTGCCAGCCCCTCAGGGGGAAGCTCCTATAATTCACCCCTCCACTTT CSASPSGGSSYNSPLHF
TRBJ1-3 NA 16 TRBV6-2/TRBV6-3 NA TGTGCCAGCAGTGGCGCCGACAGAACCTCTGGAAACACCATATATTTT CASSGADRTSGNTIYF
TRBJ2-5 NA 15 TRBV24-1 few TGTGCCACCAGTGATCTGAGGGGGAACCAAGAGACCCAGTACTTC CATSDLRGNQETQYF
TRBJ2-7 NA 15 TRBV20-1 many TGCAGTGCTAGAGAGGGCCCTTATGGGGCCTACGAGCAGTACTTC CSAREGPYGAYEQYF
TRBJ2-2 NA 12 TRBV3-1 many TGTGCCAGCAGCCAAGGAACCGGGGAGCTGTTTTTT CASSQGTGELFF
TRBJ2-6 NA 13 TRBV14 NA TGTGCCAGCAGCTATCCTGGGTCCAACGTCCTGACTTTC CASSYPGSNVLTF
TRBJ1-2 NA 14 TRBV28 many TGTGCCAGCAGTGGGGCAGGAGTTCCCTATGGCTACACCTTC CASSGAGVPYGYTF
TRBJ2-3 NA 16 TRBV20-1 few TGCAGTGCTAGAGATCTCACCGTAGGCAGCACAGATACGCAGTATTTT CSARDLTVGSTDTQYF
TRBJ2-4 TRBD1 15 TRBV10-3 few TGTGCCATCAGTGAGTCACAGGGGGCCAAAAACATTCAGTACTTC CAISESQGAKNIQYF
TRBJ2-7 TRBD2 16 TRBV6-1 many TGTGCCAGCAGTGAACTGGCGGGAGGCCCTCCCTACGAGCAGTACTTC CASSELAGGPPYEQYF
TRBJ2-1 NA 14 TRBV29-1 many TGCAGCGTTGAAGCGGCTTCCTTTTACAATGAGCAGTTCTTC CSVEAASFYNEQFF
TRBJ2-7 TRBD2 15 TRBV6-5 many TGTGCCAGCAGTTACGGTGATAGCGGGATTGACGAGCAGTACTTC CASSYGDSGIDEQYF
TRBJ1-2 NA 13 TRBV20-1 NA TGCAGTGCTAGAGATCTAACTGCGTCGGGCTACACCTTC CSARDLTASGYTF
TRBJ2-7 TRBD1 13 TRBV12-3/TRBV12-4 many TGTGCCAGCACATCCACAGGGGGTTACGAGCAGTACTTC CASTSTGGYEQYF
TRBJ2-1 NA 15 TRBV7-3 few TGTGCCAGCAGCTTAAATGTCGGCCTGCGCAATGAGCAGTTCTTC CASSLNVGLRNEQFF
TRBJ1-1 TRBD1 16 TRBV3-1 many TGTGCCAGCAGATCCGGGACAGGGCTGAGAGACACTGAAGCTTTCTTT CASRSGTGLRDTEAFF
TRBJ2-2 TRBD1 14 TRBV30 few TGTGCCTGGAGGGGACAGGGTTTCACCGGGGAGCTGTTTTTT CAWRGQGFTGELFF
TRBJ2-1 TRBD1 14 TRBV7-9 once TGTGCCAGCAGCCCCCGGGACAGGTCGGGTGAGCAGTTCTTC CASSPRDRSGEQFF
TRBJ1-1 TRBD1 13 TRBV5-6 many TGTGCCAGCAGCTTTACAGGGGACACTGAAGCTTTCTTT CASSFTGDTEAFF
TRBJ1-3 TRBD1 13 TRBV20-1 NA TGCAGTGCCATAGACAGGGGCAGAAACACCATATATTTT CSAIDRGRNTIYF
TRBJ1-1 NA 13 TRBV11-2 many TGTGCCAGCAGCATGGGGGAACGCACTGAAGCTTTCTTT CASSMGERTEAFF
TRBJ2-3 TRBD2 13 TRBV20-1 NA TGCAGCGGGGCGGGAGTGATCTCAGATACGCAGTATTTT CSGAGVISDTQYF
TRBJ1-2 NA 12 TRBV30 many TGTGCCTGGAACGGGGTTAGTTATGGCTACACCTTC CAWNGVSYGYTF
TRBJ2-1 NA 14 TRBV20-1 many TGCAGTGCGAATAGGGACAACCCGAGGGGTGAGCAGTTCTTC CSANRDNPRGEQFF
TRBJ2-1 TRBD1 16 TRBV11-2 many TGTGCCAGCAGCTTAGTGCTACAGGGGCTATACAATGAGCAGTTCTTC CASSLVLQGLYNEQFF
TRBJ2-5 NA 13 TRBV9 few TGTGCCAGCAGCGCAGCTCCCGGGGAGACCCAGTACTTC CASSAAPGETQYF
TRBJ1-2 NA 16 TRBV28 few TGTGCCAGCAAATCCGGGGGCCCCGGAGGGGACTATGGCTACACCTTC CASKSGGPGGDYGYTF
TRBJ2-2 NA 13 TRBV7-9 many TGTGCCAGCAGCTCGCAGCTCACCGGGGAGCTGTTTTTT CASSSQLTGELFF
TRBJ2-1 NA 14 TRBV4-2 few TGTGCCAGCAGCCAAGAAAAGCACCAAGGGGAGCAGTTCTTC CASSQEKHQGEQFF
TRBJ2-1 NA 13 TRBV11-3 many TGTGCCAGCAGCCCCCCGGGGGACAATGAGCAGTTCTTC CASSPPGDNEQFF
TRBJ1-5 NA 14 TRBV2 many TGTGCCAGCAGCGGGACGTATAGCAATCAGCCCCAGCATTTT CASSGTYSNQPQHF
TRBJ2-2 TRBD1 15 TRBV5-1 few TGCGCCAGCAGCCCCTCAGGGGGGAACACCGGGGAGCTGTTTTTT CASSPSGGNTGELFF
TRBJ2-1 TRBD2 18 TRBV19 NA TGTGCCAGTAGTATGGGACTAGCGGGCCGGAGCTCCTACAATGAGCAGTTCTTC CASSMGLAGRSSYNEQFF
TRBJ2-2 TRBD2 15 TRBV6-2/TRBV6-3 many TGTGCCAGCCTGCGTCGGACTAGCGGGAGCGGGGAGCTGTTTTTT CASLRRTSGSGELFF
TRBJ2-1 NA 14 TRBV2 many TGTGCCAGCTCTACCCCCGGGGAGAGGAATGAGCAGTTCTTC CASSTPGERNEQFF
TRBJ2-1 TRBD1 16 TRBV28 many TGTGCCAGCAGTTCCCTCGGGACAGGCTCCTACAATGAGCAGTTCTTC CASSSLGTGSYNEQFF
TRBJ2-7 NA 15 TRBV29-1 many TGCAGCGTCGCCTTCCTTGGACAGATCTCCTACGAGCAGTACTTC CSVAFLGQISYEQYF
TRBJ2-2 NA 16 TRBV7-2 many TGTGCCAGCAGTCCTTGGGGGAGTGCGTACACCGGGGAGCTGTTTTTT CASSPWGSAYTGELFF
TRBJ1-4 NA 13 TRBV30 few TGTGCCTGGAGTAGGACAACTAATGAAAAACTGTTTTTT CAWSRTTNEKLFF
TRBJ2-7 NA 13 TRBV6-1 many TGTGCCAGCAGTATCCACCATGACTACGAGCAGTACTTC CASSIHHDYEQYF
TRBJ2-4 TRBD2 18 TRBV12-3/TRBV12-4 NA TGTGCCAGCAGTCCTACCCGACTAGCGGGAGGAGCCAAAAACATTCAGTACTTC CASSPTRLAGGAKNIQYF